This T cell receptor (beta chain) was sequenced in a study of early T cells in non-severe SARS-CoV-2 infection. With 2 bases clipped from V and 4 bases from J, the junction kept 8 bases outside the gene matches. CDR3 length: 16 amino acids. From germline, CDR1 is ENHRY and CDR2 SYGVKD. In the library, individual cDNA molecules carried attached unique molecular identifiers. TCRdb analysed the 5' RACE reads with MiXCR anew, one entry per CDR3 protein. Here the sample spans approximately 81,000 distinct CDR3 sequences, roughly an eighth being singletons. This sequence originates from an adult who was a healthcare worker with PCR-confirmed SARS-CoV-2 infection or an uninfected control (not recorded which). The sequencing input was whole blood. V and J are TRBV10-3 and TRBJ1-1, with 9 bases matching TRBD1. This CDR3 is CAISEPRTGEVTEAFF. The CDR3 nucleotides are TGTGCCATCAGTGAGCCTCGGACAGGGGAAGTCACTGAAGCTTTCTTT.